What follows describes a single T cell receptor beta chain. As yet, its antigen is unknown. This specimen belongs to a study of somatic mutations in cytotoxic T cells in rheumatoid arthritis. General study results and limits: It was found that CD8+ T-cell clonality in rheumatoid arthritis patients did not differ significantly from that in age-matched healthy controls. Increasing age coincided with elevated CD8+ clonality among rheumatoid arthritis patients, though not among healthy controls.

It was blood donors, roughly 60% female and with a median age of approximately 58 years (range roughly 20-80), who served as healthy controls. Positive magnetic bead selection isolated CD4+ and CD8+ cells, and flow cytometry checked purity. V was pared by 6 bases and J by 3 bases, with 5 bases of the junction left unmatched. The CDR3 contains 14 residues. Germline CDR1 and CDR2: MNHEY and SVGAGI. The repertoire was sequenced with immunoSEQ multiplex PCR; TCRdb's copy has only in-frame clones and lacks some. The table includes 18,000 or so clones, less than 85% detected once. The sample comprised CD8+ T cells sorted from blood. This receptor was taken from a woman aged 55-69 years in good health. The V call is TRBV6-5, the J call TRBJ1-5, with 7 positions matching TRBD1. The CDR3 DNA follows: TGTGCCAGCAGCTCAGACAGGGCCAATCAGCCCCAGCATTTT. Amino acid sequence: CASSSDRANQPQHF.